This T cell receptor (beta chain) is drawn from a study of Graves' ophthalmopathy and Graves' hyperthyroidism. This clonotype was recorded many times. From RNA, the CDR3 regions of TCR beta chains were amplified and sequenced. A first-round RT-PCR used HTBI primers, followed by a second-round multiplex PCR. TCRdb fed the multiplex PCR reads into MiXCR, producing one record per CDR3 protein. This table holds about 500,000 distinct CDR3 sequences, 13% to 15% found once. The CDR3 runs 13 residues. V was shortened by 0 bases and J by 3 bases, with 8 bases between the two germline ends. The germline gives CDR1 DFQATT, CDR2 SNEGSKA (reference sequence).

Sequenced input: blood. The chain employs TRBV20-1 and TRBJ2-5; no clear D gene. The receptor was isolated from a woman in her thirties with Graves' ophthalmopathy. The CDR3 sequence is CSARDLAEETQYF. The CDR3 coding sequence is TGCAGTGCTAGAGATCTGGCCGAAGAGACCCAGTACTTC.